These 26 T cell receptor beta chains came from one sample sequenced in a study of blood T cell repertoires in COVID-19. Sequenced by immunoSEQ multiplex PCR; TCRdb stores in-frame clones only, minus some. The sample yields 55,000 or so clones, about nine tenths seen once. The sequenced sample was peripheral blood. Every receptor here comes from a man aged 40-50 years with acute or convalescent COVID-19.

The rearrangement uses TRBV5-1 and TRBJ2-7, with 9 bases that match TRBD2. V dropped 4 bases and J dropped 0; count of bases not matched to a gene: 11. Germline-derived CDR1 and CDR2 are SGHRS and YFSETQ. CDR3 length: 17 residues. The DNA for the CDR3 is TGCGCCAGCAGCGCAATTAGCGGGAGCCCCAGCTCCTACGAGCAGTACTTC. It specifies CASSAISGSPSSYEQYF.

The rearrangement joins TRBV5-5 to TRBJ2-1; 12 bases agree with TRBD2. Germline lookup yields CDR1 SGHKS and CDR2 YYEKEE (reference sequence). This CDR3 is built from 15 residues. After removal of 6 bases from V and 6 bases from J, the junction contained 7 bases not matched to a gene. In nucleotides, the CDR3 is TGTGCCAGCACCACGCTAGCGGGAGGGATCAATGAGCAGTTCTTC. Its protein product is CASTTLAGGINEQFF.

The J gene is TRBJ1-5, the V gene TRBV2; a weak D match, TRBD1 (5 bases). Trimming left V 4 bases short and J 1 base short, with 5 bases between. Germline CDR1 and CDR2: SNHLY and FYNNEI. The CDR3 loop spans 13 amino acids. The CDR3 bases are TGTGCCAGCAGTGGACAGAGCAATCAGCCCCAGCATTTT. It codes for CASSGQSNQPQHF.

The gene calls are TRBV29-1 and TRBJ1-1; TRBD1 aligns across 7 bases. CDR1 SQVTM and CDR2 ANQGSEA come from the germline V gene. The V gene end was trimmed by 8 bases and the J gene end by 1 base; junction bases not matched to a gene: 13. The CDR3 spans 15 residues. The CDR3 loop is CSSTATGSSNTEAFF. The CDR3 nucleotides read TGCAGCAGTACCGCGACAGGGTCCTCGAACACTGAAGCTTTCTTT.

CDR3 loop: CASRLGGAANNEQFF. DNA for the CDR3: TGCGCCAGCAGGCTGGGGGGAGCAGCTAACAATGAGCAGTTCTTC. V gene TRBV5-1 combines with J gene TRBJ2-1, with D possibly being TRBD2 (6 bases). Looked up from germline, CDR1 is SGHRS and CDR2 is YFSETQ. V lost 5 bases to trimming and J lost 5 bases, with 17 bases between them. This CDR3 region has 15 residues.

The chain recombines TRBV19 with TRBJ1-6; D call uncertain. The germline V gene has CDR1 LNHDA and CDR2 SQIVND (reference sequence). Trimming stripped 7 bases from V and 0 bases from J, with 10 bases between. This CDR3 is 15 amino acids long. CDR3 coding DNA: TGTGCCAGTAATGGAGGAGGCTCCTATAATTCACCCCTCCACTTT. Translated: CASNGGGSYNSPLHF.

This clone was detected only a few times. The gene calls are TRBV18 and TRBJ2-5, with D maybe TRBD1 (6 bases). Trimming stripped 6 bases from V and 5 bases from J, with 19 bases between. The germline V gene encodes CDR1 KGHSH and CDR2 LQKENI. This CDR3 has 15 residues. The CDR3 nucleotides read TGTGCCAGCTCCCCCCACACAGGGAGAGGGGAGACCCAGTACTTC. It specifies CASSPHTGRGETQYF.

This clone was recorded once. This specimen includes other DNA sequences encoding the same CDR3. The rearrangement uses TRBV5-1 and TRBJ1-3, with D unresolved. Germline V gene sequence: CDR1 SGHRS, CDR2 YFSETQ. V was clipped by 0 bases and J by 2 bases, with 9 bases between them. The CDR3 is made up of 15 amino acids. CDR3 protein: CASSLVAGTGNTIYF. As DNA, the CDR3 is TGCGCCAGCAGCTTGGTCGCAGGCACTGGAAACACCATATATTTT.

CDR3 nucleotides: TGTGCCAGCAGGGGACTACAGGCATTCTCTGGAAACACCATATATTTT. It yields the protein CASRGLQAFSGNTIYF. The rearrangement links TRBV2 to TRBJ1-3; D possibly corresponds to TRBD1 (5 bases). Trimming removed 6 bases at V and 0 bases at J, with 15 bases between. CDR3 length: 16 amino acids. Germline V gene lookup returns CDR1 SNHLY and CDR2 FYNNEI. The variable domain in full, with the rest retrieved from reference TRBV2 and TRBJ1-3, is EPEVTQTPSHQVTQMGQEVILRCVPISNHLYFYWYRQILGQKVEFLVSFYNNEISEKSEIFDDQFSVERPDGSNFTLKIRSTKLEDSAMYFCASRGLQAFSGNTIYFGEGSWLTVV.

The genes are TRBV27 and TRBJ2-7; the match to TRBD1 covers 8 bases. The germline CDR1 and CDR2 sequences are MNHEY and SMNVEV (reference sequence). CDR3 length: 14 residues. Trimming removed 6 bases from V and 3 bases from J; junction bases left unmatched: 7. In nucleotides, the CDR3 is TGTGCCAGCAGAGCCGACAGGGGAGGCTACGAGCAGTACTTC. Protein sequence: CASRADRGGYEQYF.

The chain joins TRBV21-1 to TRBJ1-2; the table's D call TRBD1 went unverified against the DNA. TRBV21-1 is listed as a pseudogene. The CDR3 extends over 13 amino acids. CDR3 coding DNA: TGTGCCAGCAGGTCAGTTGTGAACTATGGCTACACCTTC. This codes for CASRSVVNYGYTF.

The V call is TRBV13, the J call TRBJ2-4, with 7 bases that match TRBD1. J gave up 15 bases and V 2 bases, and 7 bases lay outside the gene matches. Germline loops: CDR1 PRHDT, CDR2 FYEKMQ (reference sequence). The CDR3 has 12 amino acids. DNA of the CDR3: TGTGCCAGCAGCTTATACCAGGGGGTCCTGTACTTC. The encoded protein is CASSLYQGVLYF.

The chain uses TRBV6-1 and TRBJ1-2; TRBD1 is a possible D gene (5 bases). Germline assignment: CDR1 MNHNS and CDR2 SASEGT. The CDR3 has 14 residues. Trimming removed 1 base from V and 8 bases from J, with 14 bases in between. This CDR3 is CASSEEWGVGGYTF. DNA of the CDR3: TGTGCCAGCAGTGAAGAATGGGGGGTTGGGGGCTACACCTTC.

The chain carries TRBV9 and TRBJ2-5; 9 nucleotides agree with TRBD2. The CDR3 contains 16 residues. The V and J ends lost 0 bases and 2 bases, in that order; junction bases with no gene match: 5. The germline V gene has CDR1 SGDLS and CDR2 YYNGEE. The CDR3 reads CASSVGIAGVQETQYF. The CDR3 nucleotides read TGTGCCAGCAGCGTAGGGATAGCGGGGGTTCAAGAGACCCAGTACTTC.

This chain links TRBV19 with TRBJ2-7, with 7 bases that match TRBD1. V was clipped by 5 bases and J by 5 bases; unmatched bases: 12. In germline, CDR1 is LNHDA, CDR2 SQIVND (reference sequence). This CDR3 is 15 amino acids long. This CDR3 is CASSRTGTDWNEQYF. The CDR3 DNA reads TGTGCCAGTAGTCGCACCGGGACAGACTGGAACGAGCAGTACTTC.

The rearrangement uses TRBV6-4 and TRBJ2-1, with D possibly matching TRBD2 (6 bases). CDR1 is MRHNA, CDR2 SNTAGT, per germline. Trimming stripped 3 bases from V and 6 bases from J, with 15 bases between. There are 15 residues in the CDR3. The CDR3, as DNA: TGTGCCAGCAGTGAAGGTGGGGACGGGAGCAATGAGCAGTTCTTC. Translation: CASSEGGDGSNEQFF.

V usage is TRBV16 and J usage is TRBJ1-4, with a weak D call TRBD1 (5 bases). The germline V gene has CDR1 KGHSY and CDR2 FQNENV. The CDR3 is 15 residues long. V dropped 1 base and J dropped 2 bases, with 8 bases sitting between them. For the CDR3, the DNA is TGTGCCAGCAGCCAATTCCAGGGCACTAATGAAAAACTGTTTTTT. Amino acid sequence: CASSQFQGTNEKLFF.

V and J are TRBV29-1 and TRBJ2-5; a weak D match, TRBD1 (6 bases). V was pared by 5 bases and J by 2 bases, with 12 bases between. There are 13 residues in the CDR3. The germline gives CDR1 SQVTM, CDR2 ANQGSEA. The CDR3 sequence: CSVTGLDQETQYF. The DNA for the CDR3 is TGCAGCGTTACAGGGCTAGATCAAGAGACCCAGTACTTC.

The V and J genes are TRBV5-4 and TRBJ1-2, with 8 bases aligning to TRBD1. Per the germline V gene, CDR1 is SGHNT and CDR2 is YYREEE (reference sequence). This CDR3 has 13 residues. With 2 bases clipped from V and 8 bases from J, the junction kept 5 bases outside the gene matches. The CDR3, as DNA: TGTGCCAGCAGCTTTCCAGGGGGCCCGGGCTACACCTTC. Encoded protein: CASSFPGGPGYTF. The full variable domain, completed using reference TRBV5-4 and TRBJ1-2, is ETGVTQSPTHLIKTRGQQVTLRCSSQSGHNTVSWYQQALGQGPQFIFQYYREEENGRGNFPPRFSGLQFPNYSSELNVNALELDDSALYLCASSFPGGPGYTFGSGTRLTVV.

V and J are TRBV29-1 and TRBJ1-1; weak D call: TRBD1 (6 bases). The CDR3 sequence is 14 residues long. Trimming left V 4 bases short and J 0 bases short, with 12 bases between. CDR1 SQVTM and CDR2 ANQGSEA come from the germline V gene. The CDR3 region is CSVGAGVMNTEAFF. CDR3 bases: TGCAGCGTTGGGGCAGGGGTTATGAACACTGAAGCTTTCTTT. The whole variable domain, filled in from reference TRBV29-1 and TRBJ1-1, reads SAVISQKPSRDICQRGTSLTIQCQVDSQVTMMFWYRQQPGQSLTLIATANQGSEATYESGFVIDKFPISRPNLTFSTLTVSNMSPEDSSIYLCSVGAGVMNTEAFFGQGTRLTVV.

The CDR3 coding sequence is TGTGCCAGCTCACCAGGGACAGGGACGAACACCGGGGAGCTGTTTTTT. Amino acid sequence: CASSPGTGTNTGELFF. The chain employs TRBV18 and TRBJ2-2; TRBD1 matches at 9 bases. CDR1 is KGHSH, CDR2 LQKENI, per germline. The CDR3 covers 16 residues. V trimming: 2 bases; J trimming: 0 bases; junction bases outside the gene matches: 1.

The gene calls are TRBV5-1 and TRBJ2-1, with TRBD2 matching over 9 bases. The CDR3 runs to 24 residues. CDR1 and CDR2 from the germline V gene are SGHRS and YFSETQ. V dropped 0 bases and J dropped 9; count of bases not matched to a gene: 34. The CDR3 DNA sequence: TGCGCCAGCAGCTTGGCGAATCCGATCCTTAAGAGGCGGGAGGGCCGGGGGGAGGACGGTGAGCAGTTCTTC. As protein: CASSLANPILKRREGRGEDGEQFF. Looking up the rest from reference TRBV5-1 and TRBJ2-1 gives the full variable domain: KAGVTQTPRYLIKTRGQQVTLSCSPISGHRSVSWYQQTPGQGLQFLFEYFSETQRNKGNFPGRFSGRQFSNSRSEMNVSTLELGDSALYLCASSLANPILKRREGRGEDGEQFFGPGTRLTVL.

This sequence joins TRBV6-1 and TRBJ1-5, with TRBD1 as a possible D gene (6 bases). The V and J ends lost 1 base and 5 bases respectively, with 6 bases between them. The CDR3 loop spans 13 amino acids. Germline lookup yields CDR1 MNHNS and CDR2 SASEGT. The DNA of the CDR3 is TGTGCCAGCAGTGAAGACAGGGATCAGCCCCAGCATTTT. Translated: CASSEDRDQPQHF.

The chain recombines TRBV5-4 with TRBJ2-3, with 11 positions matching TRBD2. CDR3 length: 15 residues. V gave up 1 base and J gave up 6 bases; unmatched junction bases: 4. Germline CDR1 SGHNT, CDR2 YYREEE (reference sequence). In nucleotides, the CDR3 is TGTGCCAGCAGCTTGAGGCTAGCGGGGGGCGATACGCAGTATTTT. Translation: CASSLRLAGGDTQYF.

CDR3 sequence reads: CASSLEKGPAGTTSYEQYF. The CDR3 nucleotides read TGTGCCAGCAGCTTAGAGAAGGGGCCCGCCGGGACTACCTCCTACGAGCAGTACTTC. The chain employs TRBV11-3 and TRBJ2-7; 7 nucleotides match TRBD2. Unmatched junction bases numbered 14, after V lost 0 bases and J lost 0 bases. Germline values: CDR1 SGHNT, CDR2 YENEEA. The CDR3 sequence is 19 residues long.

V gene TRBV11-2 combines with J gene TRBJ2-5, with TRBD2 matching over 13 bases. This CDR3 region has 16 residues. Germline-derived CDR1 and CDR2 are SGHAT and FQNNGV. V lost 6 bases, J lost 4 bases, and 8 bases stayed unmatched. In nucleotides, the CDR3 is TGTGCCAGCAGACCTGGACTAGCGGGAGAAACAGAGACCCAGTACTTC. This sequence encodes CASRPGLAGETETQYF.